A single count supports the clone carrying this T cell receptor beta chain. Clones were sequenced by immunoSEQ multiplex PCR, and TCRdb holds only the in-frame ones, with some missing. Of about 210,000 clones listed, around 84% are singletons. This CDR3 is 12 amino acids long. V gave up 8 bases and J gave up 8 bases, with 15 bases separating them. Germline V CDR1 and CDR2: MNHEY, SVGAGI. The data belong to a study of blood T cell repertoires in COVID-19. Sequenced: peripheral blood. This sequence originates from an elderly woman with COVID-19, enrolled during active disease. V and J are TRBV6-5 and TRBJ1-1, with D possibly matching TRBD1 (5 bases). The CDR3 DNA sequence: TGTGCCAGCGGTCAGAATTACAGGGAAGCTTTCTTT. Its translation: CASGQNYREAFF.